The present entry profiles one T cell receptor (beta chain) with its context. The antigen remains unidentified. The data stem from a study of cytomegalovirus exposure and HLA in healthy donors. Regarding the study as a whole: In vitro checks showed that a few CMV-associated chains really do target CMV antigens.

Sequencing was performed with immunoSEQ multiplex PCR; in TCRdb, only in-frame clones are kept and a portion is missing. The top ten hold roughly 0.82% of the sample, which has under 400,000 clones, 80% to 90% seen once. The sample was PBMCs. The TCR comes from a young woman in good health and CMV-seronegative.

Written as DNA, the CDR3 is TGTGCCAGCAGCGTTCTAGCGGGGCCTCAAGAGACCCAGTACTTC. The encoded protein is CASSVLAGPQETQYF. The rearrangement joins TRBV9 to TRBJ2-5; 9 bases are a match to TRBD2. This CDR3 is built from 15 residues. Germline lookup yields CDR1 SGDLS and CDR2 YYNGEE. V shed 2 bases and J 2 bases; nucleotides not matched to a gene: 4.